This TCR beta chain was sequenced during a study of blood T cell repertoires in COVID-19 (dated by TCRdb to 2018 to 2020). Notes on the research overall: Collaborator samples came from the United States, Italy and Spain and covered acute and convalescent phases of COVID-19. The material from the prospective study consisted of cDNA or gDNA derived from T cells, B-cell-depleted T cells, or PBMCs. Subjects who had been exposed to COVID-19, were actively infected with it, or had recovered from it provided the deeply sampled blood TCRbeta repertoires that made up the dataset. The repertoires were made available in a free public database intended to serve as a resource for research on the immune response to SARS-CoV-2. Samples came from the ongoing ImmuneRACE study (first 160 participants) plus 1,254 subjects from 6 global collaborators. A de-identified subject ID, COVID-19 status, age in years and sex were almost always included in the sample metadata. HLA class I and class II types, where available, came from metadata supplied by the sample provider rather than from assay-based typing.

The germline V gene provides CDR1 LGHNT and CDR2 FRNRAP. Trimming removed 1 base from V and 4 bases from J, leaving 5 bases between the germline ends. The CDR3 runs 13 amino acids, cysteine and phenylalanine included. Of all the DNA, just the CDR3 is kept, 39 bases in frame from base 1. At one collaborating source in Seattle, patients were enrolled during active infection and were followed longitudinally through the course of disease. Each collaborating institution followed its own protocols to collect whole blood in K2EDTA tubes. For TCRbeta analysis, collaborator samples were shipped as frozen whole blood, as isolated PBMCs, or as DNA extracted from either sample type. This clone appeared once. Its antigen has not been determined. Qualities for individual bases were not recorded, and no much larger clone is one base off. Overall study outcomes, separate from this receptor: How much clinical and demographic metadata was included differed by source and by participant, and the metadata was provided uncurated.

TCRbeta CDR3 regions were amplified from genomic DNA using the immunoSEQ Assay, a bias-controlled multiplex PCR. Under the source paper's analysis protocol: The number of nucleated cells in each sample was estimated from the amplification of reference gene primers within the assay. To quantify the absolute abundance of each unique TCRbeta CDR3 rearrangement, sequence reads were collapsed and filtered. Productive Simpson clonality was computed per sample as the square root of Simpson's diversity index over productive rearrangements. The clones in this table, taken by TCRdb from immuneACCESS, are in-frame only. Not every clone is retained; where verified, under half of the shortfall comes from an unresolved V gene, and the cause of the rest is unknown. V, J and clone size derive from that table, while D and trimming were established from the DNA sequence. The sample table records fewer than 150,000 clones; around 87% of these occur just once. 3.8% of the sample is held by the ten biggest clonotypes.

This sequence originates from a woman in her sixties with COVID-19, enrolled during active disease. The rearranged segments are TRBV12-5 and TRBJ1-5; TRBD1 is perhaps the D gene, given 5 matching bases. Sample: peripheral blood. The sequenced DNA: TGTGCTAGTGGTTTGGCAGGGAATCAGCCCCAGCATTTT. This translates into CASGLAGNQPQHF.